This T cell receptor beta chain was identified during a study of neoadjuvant anti-PD-1 for oral cavity cancer (dated by TCRdb to about 2021). About the study as a whole: Before undergoing curative-intent surgical resection, most patients got three to four biweekly nivolumab doses at 3 mg/kg. The parent correlative cohort included over nine patients, with an approximately 30% response rate. Under RECIST 1.1, patients with complete response, partial response or stable disease were classed as responders, and patients with progression were classed as non-responders. Patients who did not progress were given a fourth nivolumab dose at about day 43 and had definitive surgical resection on days 50-56. General conclusions and limits of the study: Greater tumor shrinkage correlated with larger post-treatment sizes of preexisting intratumoral clones, which suggests that expansion of preexisting clones contributed to response. Higher pretreatment blood Treg/Th17 ratios correlated with higher pretreatment blood TCRbeta clonality and lower post-treatment tumor TCRbeta clonality. The TCR analyses had only a few patients in each response group, and the authors called for validation in larger cohorts.

The sample's time point, from its label and the paper: before neoadjuvant nivolumab. Patients were newly diagnosed with stage II-IVA oral cavity squamous cell carcinoma and had received no prior systemic or radiation treatment. The cohort was composed of patients with HPV-negative, locally advanced oral cavity squamous cell carcinoma. Samples came from a longitudinal correlative study of a single-arm phase II trial of neoadjuvant nivolumab in oral cavity squamous cell carcinoma. Genomic DNA-based TCRbeta sequencing was performed on subject-matched pre- and post-treatment PBMCs and tumors from three responders and three non-responders. For tumor tissue, genomic DNA extraction relied on the Maxwell RSC DNA from Tissue kit. The CDR3, cysteine through phenylalanine, is 19 amino acids long. CDR3 DNA is the only sequence kept; it has 57 bases, read in frame from the first base. In the germline V gene, CDR1 corresponds to SGHTA and CDR2 to FQGTGA. Unmatched junction bases come to 7, with V trimmed by 0 bases and J by 0 bases.

Worth noting for this clone: Its antigen target is currently unknown. Base qualities are missing; no much larger clone stands one base away.

Tumor libraries used mostly 4.5 to 6 ug of input genomic DNA for survey sequencing, with two replicates per sample. The immunoSEQ hsTCRbeta kit was used to prepare TCRbeta libraries, following the manufacturer's instructions. An Illumina NovaSeq 6000 S4 flow cell was used to sequence the final libraries, which had first been combined to 3 nM. The source study handled its data this way. Raw data preprocessing and quality control were performed with the immunoSEQ Analyzer. The analysis was restricted to productive rearrangements, with each unique CDR3 amino acid sequence defining a clonotype. Repertoire clonality was estimated as the Gini-Simpson index, which was calculated using the R package tcR. Student's t test was used to compare Gini indices, while Pearson correlation assessed associations with tumor size change. This immuneACCESS table, as held by TCRdb, lists in-frame sequences with V and J called but not all clones. Of the missing ones, under half trace to an unresolved V gene in checked studies; the others have no known cause. V and J calls and clone size are given by that table; D and trimming were obtained from the DNA. Counted in this sample were about 6,600 clones; approximately 45% of them appeared once. The leading ten clones occupy 25% of the sample.

The chain was built from TRBV7-3 and TRBJ2-3, with 12 central nucleotides matching TRBD2. Material: tumor tissue, obtained before nivolumab (anti-PD-1) treatment. This TCR was sampled from a person between 35 and 79 years old with oral cavity squamous cell carcinoma. The DNA reads TGTGCCAGCAGCTTAACTACACTAGCGGGGGGATTTAGCACAGATACGCAGTATTTT. It translates to CASSLTTLAGGFSTDTQYF.